This T cell receptor beta chain was obtained from a study of shared clonotypes between healthy human individuals. This CDR3 is built from 16 residues. CDR1 and CDR2 from the germline V gene are SEHNR and FQNEAQ (reference sequence). J was trimmed by 6 bases and V by 4 bases; bases with no gene match: 11. Assay: immunoSEQ multiplex PCR; the TCRdb copy retains only in-frame clones and omits some. The sample lists just over 2,000,000 clones; about 95% were seen once. CD45RO negativity and positive selection for CCR7 defined naive CD8 cells, a population that excluded terminally differentiated effector memory CD45RA+ cells. Recent vaccinations or acute infections were absent in the healthy HIV-negative adult donors. The table lists this clone with a count of one.

This receptor was identified in a man younger than 30 in good health. The chain carries TRBV7-9 and TRBJ1-4; TRBD1 matches 7 bases. Sequences were obtained from naive CD8+ T cells sorted from blood. The CDR3 DNA reads as TGTGCCAGCAGCTCCTATTTAGGGGGACAGCATGAAAAACTGTTTTTT. Protein product: CASSSYLGGQHEKLFF.